Listed below are T cell receptor beta chains from one sample, sequenced in a study of blood T cell repertoires in COVID-19. Produced via immunoSEQ multiplex PCR; TCRdb's table is partial and in-frame only. Of approximately 210,000 clones listed, roughly nine tenths were seen once; the top ten hold 0.95% to 1.5%. Sequences were obtained from peripheral blood. These receptors all stem from a man younger than 45 with acute or convalescent COVID-19. Each CDR3 is given with its conserved first and last residue. Fields, in order: V gene, J gene, CDR3 protein.

TRBV5-6	TRBJ1-1	CASSLVGGEAFF
TRBV3-1/TRBV3-2	TRBJ2-6	CASSHRKDRAPGANVLTF
TRBV3-1/TRBV3-2	TRBJ2-1	CASSQQGFNYNEQFF
TRBV7-9	TRBJ1-3	CASSRTADSGNTIYF
TRBV6-4	TRBJ2-2	CASSTNTGELFF
TRBV7-9	TRBJ1-2	CASSLGGDRVPNGYTF
TRBV5-1	TRBJ2-2	CASSLQVAGGSGELFF
TRBV7-3	TRBJ2-5	CASSREQGETQYF
TRBV6-1	TRBJ2-3	CASSEALLRSDTQYF
TRBV30	TRBJ2-3	CAWRGLAGPTQYF
TRBV27	TRBJ1-1	CASSQLFRQNTEAFF
TRBV9	TRBJ2-2	CASSVAPLAGGGELFF
TRBV2	TRBJ1-2	CAGKGQAQGYTF
TRBV13	TRBJ2-7	CASRRAGGPYEQYF
TRBV27	TRBJ1-1	CASQAGGRTEAFF
TRBV5-1	TRBJ2-5	CASSPGTSGGAGETQYF
TRBV30	TRBJ2-3	CAWSPTSGRRNTDTQYF
TRBV23-1	TRBJ2-7	CASSHWKTQSSYEQYF
TRBV11-2	TRBJ2-1	CASSLERGGPNEQFF
TRBV5-4	TRBJ1-1	CASLGGGTAFF
TRBV4-1	TRBJ1-4	CASSQVGPRGATNEKLFF
TRBV9	TRBJ2-5	CASSVGVGDVETQYF
TRBV6-6	TRBJ1-2	CASSPWTGGDYGYTF
TRBV7-3	TRBJ2-2	CASSRREAGELFF
TRBV10-3	TRBJ1-4	CAISAPGTGNEKLFF
TRBV5-6	TRBJ2-1	CASSFETSGITYNEQFF
TRBV7-9	TRBJ2-3	CASSRDRGYTDTQYF
TRBV30	TRBJ2-3	CAWRPGLATDTQYF
TRBV29-1	TRBJ2-7	CSAQWGTGSEQYF
TRBV6-1	TRBJ2-7	CASSEYGGRKGYEQYF
TRBV30	TRBJ1-4	CASDRGGEKLFF
TRBV2	TRBJ2-3	CASSVGGPPSTDTQYF
TRBV5-4	TRBJ2-7	CASSLGGSYYEQYF
TRBV15	TRBJ2-3	CATSIRTSGIASTDTQYF
TRBV28	TRBJ2-7	CAAGGTGGNREQYF
TRBV9	TRBJ1-3	CASSPSALSGNTIYF
TRBV4-2	TRBJ1-2	CASSPREAGGYGYTF